This passage covers 8 T cell receptor beta chains from one sample sequenced in a study of T cell repertoires in cytomegalovirus infection. TCRdb passed the reads through MiXCR, listing each CDR3 protein once. The sample includes some 150,000 distinct CDR3 sequences, roughly 6.5% of them seen just once. Sequencing was carried out using PBMCs. The receptors shown here come from a human donor in good health (CMV status not recorded). Some clones in this sample may be carry-over from other donors' samples.

V and J are TRBV20-1 and TRBJ2-3; the D gene could be TRBD1 or TRBD2 (5 bases each). Per the germline V gene, CDR1 is DFQATT and CDR2 is SNEGSKA (reference sequence). Trimming took off 0 bases at V and 0 bases at J, with 13 bases between the two ends. The CDR3 sequence is 16 residues long. This chain's CDR3 is CSARDSPGPSTDTQYF. In nucleotides, the CDR3 is TGCAGTGCTAGAGATTCGCCGGGGCCAAGCACAGATACGCAGTATTTT.

In this sample, this clonotype turned up a few times. The V gene is TRBV2, the J gene TRBJ2-4; D unclear. There are 12 residues in the CDR3. CDR1 is SNHLY and CDR2 is FYNNEI in the germline V gene. The V and J ends lost 5 bases and 8 bases respectively, with 10 bases between them. The CDR3 loop reads CASSPYRDIQYF. Written as DNA, the CDR3 is TGTGCCAGCAGTCCATATAGAGACATTCAGTACTTC.

The table lists this clonotype with many counts. The chain links TRBV7-2 to TRBJ2-7; 9 bases map to TRBD2. Losses at the gene ends were 2 bases for V and 2 bases for J; bases not matched to a gene: 4. CDR1 is SGHTA, CDR2 FQGNSA, per germline. CDR3 length equals 15 residues. CDR3 DNA: TGTGCCAGCAGCTTAACGGCGGGGGGGACCTACGAGCAGTACTTC. Its translation: CASSLTAGGTYEQYF.

This clonotype was observed at least ten times. The chain couples TRBV7-2 to TRBJ1-1; D ambiguous. The CDR3 extends over 15 amino acids. Looked up from germline, CDR1 is SGHTA and CDR2 is FQGNSA. V was pared by 4 bases and J by 4 bases, with 16 bases between. CDR3 sequence: CASSSRVWEPTEAFF. The DNA of the CDR3 is TGTGCCAGCAGCTCACGGGTGTGGGAACCCACTGAAGCTTTCTTT.

V usage is TRBV6-2 or TRBV6-3 and J usage is TRBJ1-2; D is unclear. This CDR3 contains 14 residues. Germline V gene sequence: CDR1 MNHEY, CDR2 SVGEGT. V lost 6 bases to trimming and J lost 0 bases, with 11 bases between them. CDR3 in amino acids: CASRTRLPNYGYTF. The CDR3 DNA is TGTGCCAGCAGAACACGTTTACCTAACTATGGCTACACCTTC.

There are a few counts of this clonotype. The chain employs TRBV9 and TRBJ2-1; a weak D match, TRBD1 (6 bases). CDR3 length: 12 residues. Between the trimmed V and J ends, which lost 3 bases and 8 bases, there was a span of 9 bases. Germline assignment: CDR1 SGDLS and CDR2 YYNGEE. The CDR3 DNA is TGTGCCAGCAGCGCGACAGGTGATGAGCAGTTCTTC. Translated, it gives CASSATGDEQFF.

At least ten counts were recorded for this clonotype. This chain connects TRBV7-2 to TRBJ1-6; D perhaps matches TRBD1 (5 bases). The CDR3 has 15 residues. V was cut by 3 bases and J by 9 bases, with 15 bases left in between. The germline V gene encodes CDR1 SGHTA and CDR2 FQGNSA. CDR3 sequence: CASSLRVGGPSPLHF. DNA of the CDR3: TGTGCCAGCAGCTTGAGGGTGGGGGGACCTTCACCCCTCCACTTT.

This clonotype was picked up many times. The CDR3 sequence is CASSQDEAANTGELFF. In nucleotides, the CDR3 is TGCGCCAGCAGCCAAGACGAGGCGGCGAACACCGGGGAGCTGTTTTTT. This chain joins TRBV4-3 and TRBJ2-2; D unresolved. This CDR3 comprises 16 residues. Trimming took off 0 bases at V and 0 bases at J, with 8 bases between the two ends. CDR1 and CDR2 (germline): LGHNA, YSLEER.